The subject of this entry is one T cell receptor (beta chain). The target of this receptor is not known. Base qualities are not at hand, and no much larger clone is one base apart. Collaborating institutions collected whole blood in K2EDTA tubes following their own protocols. For TCRbeta analysis, collaborators shipped samples in one of three forms: frozen whole blood, isolated PBMCs, or DNA extracted from either of those sample types. TCRbeta CDR3 regions were amplified from genomic DNA by means of the immunoSEQ Assay, a bias-controlled multiplex PCR. As for the original processing: The number of nucleated cells in each sample was estimated from the amplification of reference gene primers within the assay. To quantify the absolute abundance of each unique TCRbeta CDR3 rearrangement, sequence reads were collapsed and filtered. Productive Simpson clonality was computed per sample as the square root of Simpson's diversity index over productive rearrangements. This immuneACCESS table, as held by TCRdb, lists in-frame sequences with V and J called but not all clones. Of the missing ones, under half trace to an unresolved V gene in checked studies; the others have no known cause. That table supplies the V and J calls and clone size; D and trimming were determined from the DNA. The sample has 100,000 or so clones on record, roughly 88% of them singletons. Of the sample, 0.47% is held by the ten largest clones.

The data belong to a study of blood T cell repertoires in COVID-19 (dated by TCRdb to 2020 to 2022). The study in broad terms: Samples from collaborators originated in the United States, Italy and Spain and spanned both the acute and convalescent phases of COVID-19. Deeply sampled blood TCRbeta repertoires from subjects exposed to, actively infected with, or recovered from COVID-19 were included in the dataset. The repertoires were made available in a free public database intended to serve as a resource for research on the immune response to SARS-CoV-2. Samples came from the ongoing ImmuneRACE study (first 160 participants) plus 1,254 subjects from 6 global collaborators. Where HLA class I and class II types were available, the types were taken from metadata supplied by the sample provider, not from assay-based typing. A de-identified subject ID, COVID-19 status, age in years and sex were almost always included in the sample metadata. The material from the prospective study consisted of cDNA or gDNA derived from T cells, B-cell-depleted T cells, or PBMCs. The full study reports these points: Clinical and demographic metadata were provided uncurated, with the amount varying by source and participant.

CDR1 and CDR2, per the germline V gene (reference sequence), are LGHDT and YNNKEL. Taken from cysteine to phenylalanine, the CDR3 has 12 residues. The entry retains the CDR3 DNA only, 36 bases that are in frame from base 1. The junction shows trimming of 8 bases on V and 4 bases on J, plus 11 bases between the germline ends. This receptor was taken from a man in his fifties or sixties with acute or convalescent COVID-19. The material sequenced was peripheral blood. The rearranged chain carries TRBV3-1 (or the pseudogene TRBV3-2) and TRBJ1-2; there is no confident call for the D gene. CDR3 reads: CASSAGGYGYTF. The sequence in DNA is TGTGCCAGCTCGGCAGGAGGCTATGGCTACACCTTC.